This T cell receptor beta chain was retrieved from a study of blood T cell repertoires in COVID-19. About the research overall: Acute-phase and convalescent COVID-19 samples originated in the United States, Italy and Spain. The cDNA or gDNA used as material had been derived from T cells, B-cell-depleted T cells, or PBMCs.

Per the original data handling: By means of reference gene primer amplification, nucleated cell counts were estimated. The repertoire was sequenced with immunoSEQ multiplex PCR; TCRdb's copy has only in-frame clones and lacks some. The V and J calls and clone size come from that table; D and trimming were worked out from the DNA. The table has 130,000 to 150,000 clones, more than 75% seen once. CDR1 is SEHNR and CDR2 is FQNEAQ in the germline V gene (reference sequence). The V and J ends lost 7 bases and 6 bases, in that order; junction bases with no gene match: 8. The CDR3 spans 15 residues. The chain carries TRBV7-9 and TRBJ2-1; TRBD2 agrees at 11 bases. Sequencing input: peripheral blood. The receptor was derived from a man aged 50 or older who had recovered from COVID-19. The CDR3 is CASTFRLAGGNEQFF. CDR3 nucleotide sequence: TGTGCCAGCACCTTCCGGCTAGCGGGGGGCAATGAGCAGTTCTTC.